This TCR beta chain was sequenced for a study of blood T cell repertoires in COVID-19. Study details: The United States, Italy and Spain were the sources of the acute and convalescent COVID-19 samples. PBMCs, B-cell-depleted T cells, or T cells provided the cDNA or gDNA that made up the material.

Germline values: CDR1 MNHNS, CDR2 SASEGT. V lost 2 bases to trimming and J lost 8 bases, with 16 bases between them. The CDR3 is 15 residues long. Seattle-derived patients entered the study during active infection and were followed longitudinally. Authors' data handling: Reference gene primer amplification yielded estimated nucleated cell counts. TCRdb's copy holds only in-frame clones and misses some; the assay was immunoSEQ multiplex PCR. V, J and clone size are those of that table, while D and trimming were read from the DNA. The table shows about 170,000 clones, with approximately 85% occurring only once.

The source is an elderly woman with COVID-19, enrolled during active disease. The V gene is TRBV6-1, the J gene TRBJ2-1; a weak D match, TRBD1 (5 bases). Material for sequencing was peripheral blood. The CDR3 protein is CASSELGAARDEQFF. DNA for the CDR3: TGTGCCAGCAGTGAATTAGGGGCCGCAAGGGATGAGCAGTTCTTC.